Sequencing of this TCR beta chain was carried out in a study of T cell responses to AZD1222 COVID-19 vaccine. Notes on the study in general: A mostly white British donor set with more females was recruited, and clonal diversity was possibly underestimated. Unmutated variant regions reportedly attract nearly half of all spike-specific TCRs. Vaccine-related CD4 TCRs covered spike, predominating at 160-218 and 743-854.

About this clone itself: Its antigen is unknown.

Profiled with immunoSEQ multiplex PCR; TCRdb holds only in-frame clones, not every one. The table records around 150,000 clones, about nine tenths of them present only once. Germline values: CDR1 SGHVS, CDR2 FQNEAQ. The CDR3 contains 18 residues. Trimming cost V 3 bases and J 3 bases; bases outside gene matches: 14. The sample in question was peripheral blood, obtained on day 0 of AZD1222 vaccination. This sequence joins TRBV7-8 and TRBJ2-7; 10 positions match TRBD2. The receptor comes from an adult in good health. CDR3 nucleotide sequence: TGTGCCAGCAGCTTCCGGACTAGCGGAGCCTCATCCCACTACGAGCAGTACTTC. Translation gives CASSFRTSGASSHYEQYF.